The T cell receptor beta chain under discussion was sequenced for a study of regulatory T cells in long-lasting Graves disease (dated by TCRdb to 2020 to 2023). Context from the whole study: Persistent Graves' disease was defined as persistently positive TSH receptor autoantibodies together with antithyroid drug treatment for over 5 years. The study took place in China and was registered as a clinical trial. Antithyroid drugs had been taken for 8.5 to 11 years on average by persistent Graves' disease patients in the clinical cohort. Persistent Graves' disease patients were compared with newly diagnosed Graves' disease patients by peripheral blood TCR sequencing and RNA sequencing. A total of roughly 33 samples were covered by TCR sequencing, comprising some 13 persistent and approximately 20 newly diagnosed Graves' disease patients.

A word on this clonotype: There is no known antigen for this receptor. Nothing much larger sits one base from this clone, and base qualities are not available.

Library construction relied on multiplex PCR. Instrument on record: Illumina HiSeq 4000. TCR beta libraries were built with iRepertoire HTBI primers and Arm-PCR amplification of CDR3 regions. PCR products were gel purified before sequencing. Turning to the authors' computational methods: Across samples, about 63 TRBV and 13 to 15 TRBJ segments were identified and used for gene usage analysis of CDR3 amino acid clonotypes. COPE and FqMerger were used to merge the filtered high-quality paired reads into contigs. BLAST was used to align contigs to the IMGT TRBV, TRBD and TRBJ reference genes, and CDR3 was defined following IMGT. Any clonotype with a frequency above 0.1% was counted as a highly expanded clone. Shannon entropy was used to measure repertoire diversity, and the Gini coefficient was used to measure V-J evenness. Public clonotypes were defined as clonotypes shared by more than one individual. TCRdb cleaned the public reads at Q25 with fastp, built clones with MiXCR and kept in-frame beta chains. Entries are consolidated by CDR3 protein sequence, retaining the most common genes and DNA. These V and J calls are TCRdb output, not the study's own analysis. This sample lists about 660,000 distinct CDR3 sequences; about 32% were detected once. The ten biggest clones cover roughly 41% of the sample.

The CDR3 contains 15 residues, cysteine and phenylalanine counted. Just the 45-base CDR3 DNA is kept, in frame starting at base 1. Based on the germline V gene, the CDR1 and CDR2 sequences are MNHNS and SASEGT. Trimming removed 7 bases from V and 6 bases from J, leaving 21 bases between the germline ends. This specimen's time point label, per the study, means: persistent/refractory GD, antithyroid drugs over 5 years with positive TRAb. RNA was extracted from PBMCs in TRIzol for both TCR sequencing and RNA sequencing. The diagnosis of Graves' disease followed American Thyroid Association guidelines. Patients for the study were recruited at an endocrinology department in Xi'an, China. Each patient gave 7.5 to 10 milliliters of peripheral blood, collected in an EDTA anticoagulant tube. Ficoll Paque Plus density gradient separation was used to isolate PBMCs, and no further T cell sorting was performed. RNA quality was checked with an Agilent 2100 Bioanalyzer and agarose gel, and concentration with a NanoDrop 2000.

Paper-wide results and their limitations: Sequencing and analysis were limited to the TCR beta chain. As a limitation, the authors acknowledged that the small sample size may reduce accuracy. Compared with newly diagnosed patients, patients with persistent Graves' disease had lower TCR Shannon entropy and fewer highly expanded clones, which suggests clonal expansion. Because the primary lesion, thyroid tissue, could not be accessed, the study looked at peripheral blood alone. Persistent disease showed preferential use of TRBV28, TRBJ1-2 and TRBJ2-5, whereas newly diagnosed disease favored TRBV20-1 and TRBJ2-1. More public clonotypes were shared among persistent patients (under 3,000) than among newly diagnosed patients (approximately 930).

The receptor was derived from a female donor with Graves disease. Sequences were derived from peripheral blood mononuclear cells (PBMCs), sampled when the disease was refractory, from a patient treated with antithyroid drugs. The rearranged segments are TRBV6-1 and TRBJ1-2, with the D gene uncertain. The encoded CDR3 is CASKEGRTYWDGYTF. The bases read TGTGCCAGCAAAGAAGGCCGGACTTACTGGGATGGCTACACCTTC.